This TCR beta chain was captured in a study of T-cell reconstitution after alpha-beta-depleted transplantation in children. Germline CDR1 and CDR2: SEHNR and FQNEAQ (reference sequence). With 1 base removed from V and 3 bases from J, the gap between germline ends came to 10 bases. There are 14 residues in the CDR3. Researchers prepared the TCRbeta library using unique molecular identifiers, the study reports. TCRdb analysed the PCR reads with MiXCR anew, one entry per CDR3 protein. Of about 610,000 distinct CDR3 sequences listed, more than 9% were seen once; the top ten hold about 4.3%. The clonotype originates from a human donor who donated a stem cell graft to a child with acute myeloid leukemia. The source was PBMCs from the stem cell graft donor, collected from the stem cell graft. This chain uses TRBV7-9 with TRBJ2-7; a weak D match, TRBD1 (6 bases). CDR3 DNA sequence: TGTGCCAGCAGCTTAGGACAGGACCTCTACGAGCAGTACTTC. Translation: CASSLGQDLYEQYF. Full variable domain (remainder filled in from reference TRBV7-9 and TRBJ2-7): DTGVSQNPRHKITKRGQNVTFRCDPISEHNRLYWYRQTLGQGPEFLTYFQNEAQLEKSRLLSDRFSAERPKGSFSTLEIQRTEQGDSAMYLCASSLGQDLYEQYFGPGTRLTVT.